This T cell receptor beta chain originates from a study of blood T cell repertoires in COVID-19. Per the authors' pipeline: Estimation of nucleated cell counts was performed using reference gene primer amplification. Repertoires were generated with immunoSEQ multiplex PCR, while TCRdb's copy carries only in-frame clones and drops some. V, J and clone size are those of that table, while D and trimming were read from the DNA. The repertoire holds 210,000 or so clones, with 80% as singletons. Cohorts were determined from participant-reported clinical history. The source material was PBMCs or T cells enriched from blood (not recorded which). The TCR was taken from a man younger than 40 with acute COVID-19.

The CDR3 coding sequence is TGCGCCAGCAGCCAAGAACTCCAGGCTAGCACAGATACGCAGTATTTT. Translating gives CASSQELQASTDTQYF. The chain combines TRBV4-1 with TRBJ2-3; no firm D call. The V and J ends lost 0 bases and 0 bases respectively, with 10 bases between them. The CDR3 extends over 16 amino acids. Germline V CDR1 and CDR2: MGHRA, YSYEKL.